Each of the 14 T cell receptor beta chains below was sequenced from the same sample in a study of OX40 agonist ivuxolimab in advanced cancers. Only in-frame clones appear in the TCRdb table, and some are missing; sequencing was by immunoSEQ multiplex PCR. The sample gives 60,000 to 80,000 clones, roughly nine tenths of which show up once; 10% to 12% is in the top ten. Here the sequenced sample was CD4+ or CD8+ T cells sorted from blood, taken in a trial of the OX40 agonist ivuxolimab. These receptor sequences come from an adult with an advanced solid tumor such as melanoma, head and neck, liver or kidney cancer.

Written as DNA, the CDR3 is TGTGCCAGCTCACCACCGGAACGGGCAACTAATGAAAAACTGTTTTTT. Translated, it gives CASSPPERATNEKLFF. The genes are TRBV18 and TRBJ1-4; D remains ambiguous. Germline loops: CDR1 KGHSH, CDR2 LQKENI. V dropped 0 bases and J dropped 0 bases, with 8 bases sitting between them. The CDR3 runs to 16 residues. Based on the CDR3 plus reference TRBV18 and TRBJ1-4, the full variable domain is NAGVMQNPRHLVRRRGQEARLRCSPMKGHSHVYWYRQLPEEGLKFMVYLQKENIIDESGMPKERFSAEFPKEGPSILRIQQVVRGDSAAYFCASSPPERATNEKLFFGSGTQLSVL.

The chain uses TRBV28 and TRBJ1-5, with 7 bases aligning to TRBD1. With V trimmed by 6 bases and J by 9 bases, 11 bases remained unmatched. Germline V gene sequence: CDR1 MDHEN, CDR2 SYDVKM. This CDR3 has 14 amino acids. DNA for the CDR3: TGTGCCAGCAGCAAAACAGGGGTGAAGGGGCCCCAGCATTTT. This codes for CASSKTGVKGPQHF.

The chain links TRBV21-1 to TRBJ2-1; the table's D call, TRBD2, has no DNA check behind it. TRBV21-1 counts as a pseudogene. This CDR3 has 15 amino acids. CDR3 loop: CASSPGSPFYNEQFF. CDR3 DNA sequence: TGTGCCAGCAGCCCGGGGAGTCCTTTCTACAATGAGCAGTTCTTC.

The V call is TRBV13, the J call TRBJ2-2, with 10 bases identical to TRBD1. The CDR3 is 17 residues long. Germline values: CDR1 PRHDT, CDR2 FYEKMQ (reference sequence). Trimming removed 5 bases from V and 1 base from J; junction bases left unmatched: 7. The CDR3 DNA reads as TGTGCCAGCAGCCGGACAGGGGGTTTTAGGAACACCGGGGAGCTGTTTTTT. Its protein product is CASSRTGGFRNTGELFF.

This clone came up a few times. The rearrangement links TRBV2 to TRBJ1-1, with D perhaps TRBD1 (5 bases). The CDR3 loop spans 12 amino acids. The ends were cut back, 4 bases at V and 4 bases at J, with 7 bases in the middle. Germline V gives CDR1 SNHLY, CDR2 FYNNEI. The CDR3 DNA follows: TGTGCCAGCAGTGGGGGGACCACTGAAGCTTTCTTT. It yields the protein CASSGGTTEAFF.

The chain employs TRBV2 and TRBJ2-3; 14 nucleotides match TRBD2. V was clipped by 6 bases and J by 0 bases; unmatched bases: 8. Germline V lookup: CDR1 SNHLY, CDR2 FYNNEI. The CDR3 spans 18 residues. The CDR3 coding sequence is TGTGCCAGCAGGGGACTAGCGGGGGACACTGCTAGCACAGATACGCAGTATTTT. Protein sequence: CASRGLAGDTASTDTQYF.

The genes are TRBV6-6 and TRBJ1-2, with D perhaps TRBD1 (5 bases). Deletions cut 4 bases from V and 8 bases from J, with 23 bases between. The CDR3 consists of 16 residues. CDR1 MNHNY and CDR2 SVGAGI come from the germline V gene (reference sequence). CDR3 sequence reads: CASSSPILGDPAGYTF. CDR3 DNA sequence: TGTGCCAGCAGTTCCCCAATTCTCGGGGACCCAGCGGGCTACACCTTC.

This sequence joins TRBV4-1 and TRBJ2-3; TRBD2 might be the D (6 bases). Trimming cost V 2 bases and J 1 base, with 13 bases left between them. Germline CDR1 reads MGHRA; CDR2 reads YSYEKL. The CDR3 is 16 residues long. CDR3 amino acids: CASSQLTGAGTDTQYF. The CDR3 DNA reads TGCGCCAGCAGCCAACTAACGGGAGCGGGCACAGATACGCAGTATTTT.

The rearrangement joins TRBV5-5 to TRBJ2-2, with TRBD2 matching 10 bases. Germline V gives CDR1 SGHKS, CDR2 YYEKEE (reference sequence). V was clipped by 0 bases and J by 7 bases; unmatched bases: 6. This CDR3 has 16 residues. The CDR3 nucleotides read TGTGCCAGCAGCTTGGGGCTAGCGGGAGCGGTCGGGGAGCTGTTTTTT. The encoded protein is CASSLGLAGAVGELFF.

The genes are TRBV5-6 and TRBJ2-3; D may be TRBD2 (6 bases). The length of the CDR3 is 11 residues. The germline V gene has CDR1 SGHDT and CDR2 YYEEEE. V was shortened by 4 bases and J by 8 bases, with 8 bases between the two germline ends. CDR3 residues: CASSLGGTQYF. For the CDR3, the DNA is TGTGCCAGCAGCCTGGGAGGTACGCAGTATTTT.

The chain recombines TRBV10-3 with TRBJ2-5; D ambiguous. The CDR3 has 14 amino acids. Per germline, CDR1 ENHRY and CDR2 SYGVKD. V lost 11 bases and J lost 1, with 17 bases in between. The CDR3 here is CAAARSGSQETQYF. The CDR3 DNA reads TGTGCCGCCGCCCGATCTGGTAGCCAAGAGACCCAGTACTTC.

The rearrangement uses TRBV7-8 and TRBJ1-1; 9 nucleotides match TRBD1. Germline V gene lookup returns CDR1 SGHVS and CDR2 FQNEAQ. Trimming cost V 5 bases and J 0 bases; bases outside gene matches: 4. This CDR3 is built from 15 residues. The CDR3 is CASSPRTGVNTEAFF. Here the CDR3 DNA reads TGTGCCAGCAGCCCCCGGACAGGGGTGAACACTGAAGCTTTCTTT.

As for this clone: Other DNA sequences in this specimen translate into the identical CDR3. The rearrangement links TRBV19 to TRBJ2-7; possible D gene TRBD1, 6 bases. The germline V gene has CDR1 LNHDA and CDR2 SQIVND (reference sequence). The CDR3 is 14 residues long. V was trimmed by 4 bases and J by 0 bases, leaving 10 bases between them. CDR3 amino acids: CASSRGQDSYEQYF. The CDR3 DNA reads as TGTGCCAGTAGTAGGGGGCAGGACTCCTACGAGCAGTACTTC.

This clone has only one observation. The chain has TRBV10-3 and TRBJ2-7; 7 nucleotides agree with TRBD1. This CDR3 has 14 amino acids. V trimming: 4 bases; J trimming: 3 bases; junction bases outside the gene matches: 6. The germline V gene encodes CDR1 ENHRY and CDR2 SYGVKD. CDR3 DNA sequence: TGTGCCATCAGTGCGGGGACAGACTACTACGAGCAGTACTTC. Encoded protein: CAISAGTDYYEQYF.